These T cell receptor beta chains were read from a single sample in a study of early T cells in non-severe SARS-CoV-2 infection. TCRdb itself ran the 5' RACE reads through MiXCR, one entry per CDR3 protein. The table has about 80,000 distinct CDR3 sequences, 10% to 15% seen once. The sequencing used whole blood, collected at baseline. These receptors were collected from an adult who was a healthcare worker with PCR-confirmed SARS-CoV-2 infection or an uninfected control (not recorded which). The donor label of this sample is uncertain. The CDR3 runs from the conserved cysteine through the conserved F or W. The D gene is left open where the match is weak.

TRBV5-8	.	CASSLADTTDTEAFF
TRBV7-6	TRBD1	CASSWTGQGVGNEQFF
TRBV5-6	.	CASSSLRGPRFDEAFF
TRBV7-2	.	CASSSMDSSVKAFF
TRBV12-5	.	CASGLPKGYEQYF
TRBV20-1	TRBD1	CSARGAGQVPSSTDTQYF
TRBV7-8	.	CASSLGGVGPEAFF
TRBV3-1	.	CASSQDMTALAYEQYF
TRBV27	.	CASSLGGGFEQFF
TRBV7-6	TRBD1	CASSLGTGRFIEQYF
TRBV7-6	TRBD2	CASSLRTSGVQETQYF
TRBV30	TRBD1	CAWSAPGQGVGQPQHF
TRBV12-5	.	CASGQVEEAQYF
TRBV30	.	CAWTGTLNIQYF
TRBV2	.	CASSERSAAYEQYF
TRBV15	TRBD1	CATSRDLGTGGPTEAFF
TRBV10-2	.	CASSESNIAQPQHF
TRBV5-6	.	CASSRGGAWNTEAFF
TRBV5-1	.	CASSLDQETYEQYF
TRBV4-2	.	CASSQETGYGYTF
TRBV7-9	TRBD1	CASSGQGAYEQYF
TRBV20-1	.	CSARDLIRVTQYF
TRBV7-3	.	CASSQWGGMNTEAFF
TRBV20-1	.	CSARARSNTQYF
TRBV5-1	.	CASSLERQTGELFF
TRBV7-8	.	CASSVGPGETQYF
TRBV18	.	CASSPLPGAGTEAFF
TRBV9	TRBD1	CASSVGTVISF
TRBV7-2	.	CASSFGHGDGYTF
TRBV7-3	.	CASSPLTWRDTQYF
TRBV15	.	CATSRVGSYNEQFF
TRBV7-6	.	CASSLRKTEKLFF